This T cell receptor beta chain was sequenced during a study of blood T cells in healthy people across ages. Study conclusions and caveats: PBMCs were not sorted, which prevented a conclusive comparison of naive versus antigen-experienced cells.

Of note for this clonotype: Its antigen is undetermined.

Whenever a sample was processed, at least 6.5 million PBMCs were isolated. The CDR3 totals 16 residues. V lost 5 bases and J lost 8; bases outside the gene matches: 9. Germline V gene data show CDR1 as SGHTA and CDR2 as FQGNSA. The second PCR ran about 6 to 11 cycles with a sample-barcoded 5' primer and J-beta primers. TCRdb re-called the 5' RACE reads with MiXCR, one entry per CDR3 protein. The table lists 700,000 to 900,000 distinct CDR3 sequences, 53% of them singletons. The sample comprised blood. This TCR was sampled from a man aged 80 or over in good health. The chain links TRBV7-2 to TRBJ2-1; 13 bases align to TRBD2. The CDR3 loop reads CASSPPGLAGVYEQFF. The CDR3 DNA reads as TGTGCCAGCAGCCCTCCAGGACTAGCGGGAGTATATGAGCAGTTCTTC.